This TCR beta chain was sequenced in a study of shared clonotypes between healthy human individuals. This CDR3 is 16 amino acids long. The germline gives CDR1 LNHDA, CDR2 SQIVND (reference sequence). Trimming removed 5 bases at V and 5 bases at J, with 19 bases between. Each PCR replicate from the sorted subsets contained about 180 ng DNA, which is about 31,000 T cell genomes. TCRdb's table, derived via immunoSEQ multiplex PCR, lists solely in-frame clones and lacks some. The sample consists of some 690,000 clones, 90% of them appearing once. The clonotype comes from a man aged 18 to 29 in good health. Some clones in this sample may be carry-over from other donors' samples. The chain couples TRBV19 to TRBJ2-1; a possible D gene is TRBD1 (6 bases). The sequencing input was memory CD8+ T cells from PBMCs. Subset noted: CD45RO+ cells pooled with CCR7-negative TemRA cells. CDR3 sequence (DNA): TGTGCCAGTAGTCCCCACAGCAGGGGAAGTCACAATGAGCAGTTCTTC. It yields the protein CASSPHSRGSHNEQFF.